The text below deals with one T cell receptor (beta chain). Its target is not known. Tagging with unique molecular identifiers was a feature of the TCR beta cDNA libraries. A single record per CDR3 protein comes from TCRdb applying MiXCR to the PCR reads. The sample includes 750,000 to 950,000 distinct CDR3 sequences, approximately 53% of them seen just once. This sample is drawn from a study of post-analysis software for immune sequencing data. Study summary: Relapsing-remitting, secondary progressive and progressive-relapsing forms of multiple sclerosis all featured among disease courses. Study-wide points: Relative to controls, patients had roughly five TRBV segments at higher frequency, with TRBV5-6, TRBV5-1 and TRBV20-1 among these. Co-batched samples clustered tightly together by F measure.

V dropped 3 bases and J dropped 0; count of bases not matched to a gene: 6. The CDR3 runs to 16 residues. CDR1 and CDR2 (germline): SGHRS, YFSETQ. Sequencing was done on a sample of blood. The sequence was collected from a girl aged 5-17 years with multiple sclerosis. The rearrangement links TRBV5-1 to TRBJ2-1; 7 positions agree with TRBD1. In DNA form, the CDR3 reads TGCGCCAGCAGCTCCCAGGGGGACAGCTCCTACAATGAGCAGTTCTTC. Its translation is CASSSQGDSSYNEQFF.